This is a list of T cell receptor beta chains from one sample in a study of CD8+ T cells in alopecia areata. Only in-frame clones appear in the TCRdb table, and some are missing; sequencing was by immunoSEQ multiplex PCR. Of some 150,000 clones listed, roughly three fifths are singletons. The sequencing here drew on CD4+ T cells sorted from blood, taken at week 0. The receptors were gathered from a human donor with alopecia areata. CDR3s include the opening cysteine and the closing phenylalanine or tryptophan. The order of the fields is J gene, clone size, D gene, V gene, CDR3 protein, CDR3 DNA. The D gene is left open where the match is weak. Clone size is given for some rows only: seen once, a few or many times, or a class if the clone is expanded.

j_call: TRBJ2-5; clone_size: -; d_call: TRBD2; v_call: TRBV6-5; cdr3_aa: CASRGLAGGETQYF; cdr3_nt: TGTGCCAGCAGAGGACTAGCCGGGGGGGAGACCCAGTACTTC
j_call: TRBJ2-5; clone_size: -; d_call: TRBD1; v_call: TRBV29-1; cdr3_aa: CSVWTGGETQYF; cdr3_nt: TGCAGCGTTTGGACAGGCGGGGAGACCCAGTACTTC
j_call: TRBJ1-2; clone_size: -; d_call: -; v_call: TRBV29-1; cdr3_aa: CSVERNLNYGYTF; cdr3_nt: TGCAGCGTTGAACGGAATCTGAACTATGGCTACACCTTC
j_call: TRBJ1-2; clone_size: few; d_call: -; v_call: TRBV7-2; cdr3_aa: CASSPRVGAGYGYTF; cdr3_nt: TGTGCCAGCAGCCCCCGAGTAGGGGCCGGCTATGGCTACACCTTC
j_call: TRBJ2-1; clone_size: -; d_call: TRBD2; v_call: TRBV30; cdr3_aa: CAWSLPSGGYPYNEQFF; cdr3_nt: TGTGCCTGGAGTCTCCCTAGCGGGGGTTACCCCTACAATGAGCAGTTCTTC
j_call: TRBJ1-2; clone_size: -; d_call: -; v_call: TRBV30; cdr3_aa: CAWSLRTISYGYTF; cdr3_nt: TGTGCCTGGAGTCTAAGGACTATCAGCTATGGCTACACCTTC
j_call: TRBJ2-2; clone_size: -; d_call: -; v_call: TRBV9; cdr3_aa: CASRGTSGELFF; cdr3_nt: TGTGCCAGCAGAGGGACCTCCGGGGAGCTGTTTTTT
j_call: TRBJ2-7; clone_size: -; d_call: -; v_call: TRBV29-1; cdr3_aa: CSVVAGTYEQYF; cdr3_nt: TGCAGCGTCGTGGCAGGCACCTACGAGCAGTACTTC
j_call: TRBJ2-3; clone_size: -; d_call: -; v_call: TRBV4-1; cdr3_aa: CASSQDGTARFFRTDTQYF; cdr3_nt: TGCGCCAGCAGCCAAGATGGTACGGCTAGATTCTTTCGCACAGATACGCAGTATTTT
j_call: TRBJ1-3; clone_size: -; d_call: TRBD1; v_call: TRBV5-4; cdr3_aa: CASSSDRAGNTIYF; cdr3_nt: TGTGCCAGCAGTTCCGACAGGGCCGGAAACACCATATATTTT
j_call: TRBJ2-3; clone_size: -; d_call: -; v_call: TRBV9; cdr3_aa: CASSVPYRYF; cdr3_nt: TGTGCCAGCAGCGTCCCTTACCGGTATTTT
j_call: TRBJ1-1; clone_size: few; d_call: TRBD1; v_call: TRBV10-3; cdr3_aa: CAISEGTAIMNTEAFF; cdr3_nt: TGTGCCATCAGTGAGGGGACAGCGATCATGAACACTGAAGCTTTCTTT
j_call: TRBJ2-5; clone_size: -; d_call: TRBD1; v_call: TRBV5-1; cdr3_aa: CASSPGQGGGETQYF; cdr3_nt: TGCGCCAGCAGCCCGGGACAGGGGGGAGGAGAGACCCAGTACTTC
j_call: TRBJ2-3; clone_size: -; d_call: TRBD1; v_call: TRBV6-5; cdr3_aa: CASSRDRGGDTQYF; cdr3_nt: TGTGCCAGCAGCCGAGACAGGGGGGGAGATACGCAGTATTTT
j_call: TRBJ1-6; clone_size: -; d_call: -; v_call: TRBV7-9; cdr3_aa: CASSRGTVAGLHF; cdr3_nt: TGTGCCAGCAGCCGCGGGACGGTCGCGGGGCTCCACTTC
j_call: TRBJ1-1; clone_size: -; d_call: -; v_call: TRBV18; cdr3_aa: CASSPRQSMNTEAFF; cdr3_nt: TGTGCCAGCTCACCACGGCAGAGCATGAACACTGAAGCTTTCTTT
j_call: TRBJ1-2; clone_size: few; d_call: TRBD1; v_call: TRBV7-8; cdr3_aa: CASSFLTGGYGYTF; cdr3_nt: TGTGCCAGCAGCTTTCTTACAGGGGGCTACGGCTACACCTTC
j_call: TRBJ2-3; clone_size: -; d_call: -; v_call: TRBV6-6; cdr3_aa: CASSRSPDTQYF; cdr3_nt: TGTGCCAGCAGTCGATCCCCAGATACGCAGTATTTT
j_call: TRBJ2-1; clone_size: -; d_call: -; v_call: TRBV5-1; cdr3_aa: CASSLGTSSYNEQFF; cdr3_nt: TGCGCCAGCAGCTTGGGGACGAGCTCCTACAATGAGCAGTTCTTC
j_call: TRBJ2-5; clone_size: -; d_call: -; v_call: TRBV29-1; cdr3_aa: CSALGVGETQYF; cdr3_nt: TGCAGCGCTCTTGGCGTAGGAGAGACCCAGTACTTC
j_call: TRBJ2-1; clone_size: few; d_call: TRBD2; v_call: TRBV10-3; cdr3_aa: CAINAGGNYNEQFF; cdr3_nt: TGTGCCATCAACGCGGGGGGCAATTACAATGAGCAGTTCTTC
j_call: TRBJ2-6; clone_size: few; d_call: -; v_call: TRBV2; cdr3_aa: CASSEVGANVLTF; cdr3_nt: TGTGCCAGCAGTGAAGTGGGGGCCAACGTCCTGACTTTC
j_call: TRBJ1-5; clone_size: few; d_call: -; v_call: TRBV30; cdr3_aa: CAWSVLDSNQPQHF; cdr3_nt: TGTGCCTGGAGTGTCTTAGATAGCAATCAGCCCCAGCATTTT
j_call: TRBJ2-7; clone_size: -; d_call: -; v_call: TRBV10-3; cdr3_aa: CATTSGVSYEQYF; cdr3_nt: TGTGCCACGACGTCGGGGGTTTCCTACGAGCAGTACTTC
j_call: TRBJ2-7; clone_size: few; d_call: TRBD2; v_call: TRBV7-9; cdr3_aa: CASSLAGLIYEQYF; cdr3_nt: TGTGCCAGCAGCTTAGCGGGACTAATCTACGAGCAGTACTTC
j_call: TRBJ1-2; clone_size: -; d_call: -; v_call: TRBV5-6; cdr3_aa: CASSLAQTRGYTF; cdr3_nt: TGTGCCAGCAGCTTGGCCCAAACGAGGGGCTACACCTTC
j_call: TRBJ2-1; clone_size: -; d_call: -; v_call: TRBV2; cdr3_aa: CASSEVSVGDEQFF; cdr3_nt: TGTGCCAGCAGTGAAGTGTCAGTTGGGGATGAGCAGTTCTTC
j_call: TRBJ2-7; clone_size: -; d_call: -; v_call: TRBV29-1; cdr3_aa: CSVRQAYEQYF; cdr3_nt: TGCAGCGTACGACAGGCCTACGAGCAGTACTTC
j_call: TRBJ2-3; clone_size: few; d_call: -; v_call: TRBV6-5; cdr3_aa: CASRPTRFTDTQYF; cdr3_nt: TGTGCCAGCAGGCCCACTAGGTTCACAGATACGCAGTATTTT
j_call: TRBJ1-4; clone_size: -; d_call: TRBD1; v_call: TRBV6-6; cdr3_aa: CATAGTGNLKLFF; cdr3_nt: TGTGCCACCGCCGGGACAGGCAATCTCAAACTGTTTTTT
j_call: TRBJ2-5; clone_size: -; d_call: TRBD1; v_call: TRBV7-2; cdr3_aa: CASSRGTGARETQYF; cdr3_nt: TGTGCCAGCAGCAGGGGGACAGGGGCAAGGGAGACCCAGTACTTC
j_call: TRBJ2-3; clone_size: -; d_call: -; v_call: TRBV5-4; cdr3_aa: CASSLTAGLGDTQYF; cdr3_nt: TGTGCCAGCAGCTTGACTGCAGGCCTCGGTGATACGCAGTATTTT
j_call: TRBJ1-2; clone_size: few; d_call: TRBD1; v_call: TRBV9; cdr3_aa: CASSAGTEIYGYTF; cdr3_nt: TGTGCCAGCAGCGCCGGGACAGAAATCTATGGCTACACCTTC
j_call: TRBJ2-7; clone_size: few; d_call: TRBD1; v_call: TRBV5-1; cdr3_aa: CASRRGQSYEQYF; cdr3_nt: TGCGCCAGCAGGAGGGGGCAATCCTACGAGCAGTACTTC
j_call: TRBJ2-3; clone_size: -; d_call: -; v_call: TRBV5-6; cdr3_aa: CASTRRGTDTQYF; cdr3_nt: TGTGCCAGCACGCGCCGGGGGACAGATACGCAGTATTTT